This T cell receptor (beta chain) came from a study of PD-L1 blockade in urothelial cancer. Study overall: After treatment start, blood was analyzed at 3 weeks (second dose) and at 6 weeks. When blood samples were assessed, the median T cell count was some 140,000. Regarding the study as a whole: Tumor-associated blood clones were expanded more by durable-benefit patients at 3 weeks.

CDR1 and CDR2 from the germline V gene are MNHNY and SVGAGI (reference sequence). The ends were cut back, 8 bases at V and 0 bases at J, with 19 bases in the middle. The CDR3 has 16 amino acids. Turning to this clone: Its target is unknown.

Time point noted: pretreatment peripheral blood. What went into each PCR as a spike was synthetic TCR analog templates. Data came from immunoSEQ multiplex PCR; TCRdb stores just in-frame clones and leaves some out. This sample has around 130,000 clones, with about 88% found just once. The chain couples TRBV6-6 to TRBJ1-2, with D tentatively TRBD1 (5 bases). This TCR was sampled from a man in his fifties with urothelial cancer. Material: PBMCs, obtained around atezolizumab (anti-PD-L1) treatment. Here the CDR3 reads CASLRETEYTNYGYTF. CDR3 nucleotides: TGTGCCAGCCTAAGAGAGACAGAATATACTAACTATGGCTACACCTTC.